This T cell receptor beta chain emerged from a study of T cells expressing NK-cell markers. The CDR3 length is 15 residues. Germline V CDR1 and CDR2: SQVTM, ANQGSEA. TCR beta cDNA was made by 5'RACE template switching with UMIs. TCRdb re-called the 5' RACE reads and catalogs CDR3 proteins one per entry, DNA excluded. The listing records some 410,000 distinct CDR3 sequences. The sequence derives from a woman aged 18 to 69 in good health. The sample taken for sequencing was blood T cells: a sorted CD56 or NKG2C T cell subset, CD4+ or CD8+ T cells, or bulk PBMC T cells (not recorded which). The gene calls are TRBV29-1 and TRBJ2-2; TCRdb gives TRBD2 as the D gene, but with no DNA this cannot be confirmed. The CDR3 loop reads CSISGNSPRTGELFF.